Listed below are T cell receptor beta chains from one sample, sequenced in a study of vaccination and CD4 T cells after COVID-19. Their target antigens are unknown. TCRdb analysed the PCR reads with MiXCR anew, one entry per CDR3 protein. This repertoire shows more than 15,000 distinct CDR3 sequences, around half found once; its top ten account for about an eighth. The source was CD4+ T cells from blood, cultured in vitro, collected about 7 months after SARS-CoV-2 vaccination. These receptors all stem from a human donor who had recovered from COVID-19. Each CDR3 is given with its conserved first and last residue. The order of the fields is J gene, clone size, D gene, CDR3 length, V gene, CDR3 DNA, CDR3 protein. D genes are given only for firm matches. The listing skips clone size in some rows; elsewhere it reads once, few, many or a size class.

>TRBJ1-6|NA|NA|15|TRBV27
TGTGCCAGCAGTTTGGGGGGGACCAATAATTCACCCCTCCACTTT
CASSLGGTNNSPLHF
>TRBJ2-1|NA|TRBD2|15|TRBV7-9
TGTGCCAGCAGCCCTCGGGGGGGCCTCTACAATGAGCAGTTCTTC
CASSPRGGLYNEQFF
>TRBJ2-5|few|NA|14|TRBV6-1
TGTGCCAGCAGTGAACACCGGTCCCAAGAGACCCAGTACTTC
CASSEHRSQETQYF
>TRBJ2-3|few|NA|14|TRBV7-7
TGTGCTAGCAGCCCGGCTCCCGTCACAGATACGCAGTATTTT
CASSPAPVTDTQYF
>TRBJ1-1|NA|NA|12|TRBV28
TGTGCCAGCAGTTTTGGGGGAGGTGAAGCTTTCTTT
CASSFGGGEAFF
>TRBJ2-3|NA|TRBD2|17|TRBV4-2
TGTGCCAGCAGCCAAGATGGAGTTAGCGGGGGAGCAGATACGCAGTATTTT
CASSQDGVSGGADTQYF
>TRBJ2-5|NA|NA|13|TRBV10-1
TGCGCCAGGGGTTATAGGGAATTTGGGGCCCAGTACTTC
CARGYREFGAQYF
>TRBJ1-1|NA|NA|15|TRBV6-1
TGTGCCAGCAGTGACGTATCCGGAGGATACACTGAAGCTTTCTTT
CASSDVSGGYTEAFF
>TRBJ2-1|NA|TRBD1|16|TRBV10-3
TGTGCCATCAAACCGACTTTGGGACAGGGGGCCACTGAGCAGTTCTTC
CAIKPTLGQGATEQFF
>TRBJ2-7|NA|NA|15|TRBV7-4
TGTGCCAGCAGCGTAGGCCAGGGGGAGGCCTACGAGCAGTACTTC
CASSVGQGEAYEQYF
>TRBJ2-5|few|NA|16|TRBV10-3
TGTGCCATCAACTGTTTTGATGCGGGGCAACAAGAGACCCAGTACTTC
CAINCFDAGQQETQYF
>TRBJ2-7|few|NA|12|TRBV20-1
TGCAGTGCCCGTCGGCCCACCTACGAGCAGTACTTC
CSARRPTYEQYF
>TRBJ1-5|NA|TRBD1|15|TRBV20-1
TGCAGTGCCCGGACAGGGGGAGGACTAGGTCAGCCCCAGCATTTT
CSARTGGGLGQPQHF
>TRBJ1-1|few|NA|12|TRBV7-9
TGTGCCAGCAGCCTAACAGACACTGAAGCTTTCTTT
CASSLTDTEAFF
>TRBJ2-1|few|NA|13|TRBV7-6
TGTGCCAGCAGCTCTCGACTGGGGGGTGAGCAGTTCTTC
CASSSRLGGEQFF
>TRBJ1-2|NA|TRBD1|15|TRBV6-1
TGTGCCAGCAGCGATCCGGGACAGGGGTTTGATGGCTACACCTTC
CASSDPGQGFDGYTF
>TRBJ2-5|NA|TRBD2|17|TRBV11-3
TGTGCCAGCAGCCCCCGAGGGTCTAGCGGTGCCCAAGAGACCCAGTACTTC
CASSPRGSSGAQETQYF
>TRBJ2-7|few|NA|14|TRBV7-9
TGTGCCAGCAGCTTGGGGCAGGGGTTCTACGAGCAGTACTTC
CASSLGQGFYEQYF
>TRBJ2-5|NA|NA|15|TRBV5-7
TGTGCCAGCAGCGAAGCCCGGACAGCTAAAGAGACCCAGTACTTC
CASSEARTAKETQYF
>TRBJ2-2|NA|NA|12|TRBV6-1
TGTGCCAGCATAAGGGGATCCGGGGAGCTGTTTTTT
CASIRGSGELFF
>TRBJ2-5|NA|NA|14|TRBV12-3/TRBV12-4
TGTGCCAGCAGCCACAACCGGGAGATTGAGACCCAGTACTTC
CASSHNREIETQYF
>TRBJ2-7|NA|TRBD1|14|TRBV27
TGTGCCAGCTCCGGGACAGTTTCATCCTACGAGCAGTACTTC
CASSGTVSSYEQYF
>TRBJ1-1|NA|NA|13|TRBV20-1
TGCAGTGCTAGAGTAGGGTTTAACACTGAAGCTTTCTTT
CSARVGFNTEAFF
>TRBJ2-5|NA|TRBD2|13|TRBV5-1
TGCGCCAGCAGCTTGGAGGGAGGGGAGACCCAGTACTTC
CASSLEGGETQYF
>TRBJ2-3|NA|TRBD2|17|TRBV11-3
TGTGCCAGCAGCTCACCTAGCGGGAGCTCAGTAACAGATACGCAGTATTTT
CASSSPSGSSVTDTQYF
>TRBJ2-1|NA|NA|14|TRBV7-9
TGTGCCAGCAGCTTAGCCAGGGGTGCTGACGAGCAGTTCTTC
CASSLARGADEQFF
>TRBJ1-2|few|TRBD1|14|TRBV20-1
TGCAGTGCCCTCCGCCACGAGGGGGCGGGTGGCTACACCTTC
CSALRHEGAGGYTF
>TRBJ2-5|NA|TRBD1|14|TRBV11-1
TGTGCCAGCAGCTTGGACAGGGGATGGGAGACCCAGTACTTC
CASSLDRGWETQYF
>TRBJ2-3|few|TRBD2|12|TRBV20-1
TGCAGTGCTAGAACGGGGGGAGATACGCAGTATTTT
CSARTGGDTQYF
>TRBJ1-6|few|NA|12|TRBV5-4
TGTGCCAGCGGACGGATAAATTCACCCCTCCACTTT
CASGRINSPLHF
>TRBJ2-5|NA|NA|14|TRBV11-3
TGTGCCAGCAGCCTTGGGACCCGCTGGGAGACCCAGTACTTC
CASSLGTRWETQYF
>TRBJ2-1|NA|NA|11|TRBV2
TGTGCCAGCAGTGAATACAATGAGCAGTTCTTC
CASSEYNEQFF
>TRBJ1-1|few|NA|12|TRBV6-1
TGTGCCAGCAGTGGGACCGCCAGAGAAGCTTTCTTT
CASSGTAREAFF
>TRBJ1-1|few|NA|12|TRBV10-3
TGTGCCATCAGTGAAAGGGACACTGAAGCTTTCTTT
CAISERDTEAFF
>TRBJ2-3|NA|TRBD2|14|TRBV20-1
TGCAGTGTCACTGGGACTAGCTTCACAGATACGCAGTATTTT
CSVTGTSFTDTQYF
>TRBJ2-7|NA|NA|15|TRBV15
TGTGCCACCAGCAGTACGACAGGATCAAACTACGAGCAGTACTTC
CATSSTTGSNYEQYF
>TRBJ2-5|NA|TRBD2|17|TRBV4-2
TGTGCCAGCAGCCAAGGGGCTAGCGGCAGGTACCAAGAGACCCAGTACTTC
CASSQGASGRYQETQYF
>TRBJ2-5|NA|TRBD2|15|TRBV19
TGTGCCAGTAGTATACTAGCGGGGGGGCAAGAGACCCAGTACTTC
CASSILAGGQETQYF
>TRBJ2-2|NA|NA|13|TRBV29-1
TGCAGCGTCGACTCGTCGAACACCGGGGAGCTGTTTTTT
CSVDSSNTGELFF
>TRBJ2-5|NA|TRBD2|15|TRBV6-2/TRBV6-3
TGTGCCAGCAGTTGGACAAGCGGGAGTGGGGAGACCCAGTACTTC
CASSWTSGSGETQYF
>TRBJ1-2|NA|NA|12|TRBV12-3/TRBV12-4
TGTGCCAGCAGTCCCCGGTGGGGAAGCTACACCTTC
CASSPRWGSYTF
>TRBJ1-1|NA|NA|14|TRBV7-3
TGTGCCAGCAGCTTAAGGGCTGGGGACACTGAAGCTTTCTTT
CASSLRAGDTEAFF